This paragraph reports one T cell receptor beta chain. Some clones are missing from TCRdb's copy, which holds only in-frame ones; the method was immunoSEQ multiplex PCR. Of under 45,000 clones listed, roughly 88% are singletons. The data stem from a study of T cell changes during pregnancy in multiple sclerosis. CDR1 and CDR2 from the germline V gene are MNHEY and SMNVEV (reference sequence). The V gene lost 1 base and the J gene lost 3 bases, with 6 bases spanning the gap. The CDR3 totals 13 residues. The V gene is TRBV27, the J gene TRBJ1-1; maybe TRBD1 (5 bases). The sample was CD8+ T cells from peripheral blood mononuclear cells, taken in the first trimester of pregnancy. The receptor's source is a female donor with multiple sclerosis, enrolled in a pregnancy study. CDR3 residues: CASSLLGDTEAFF. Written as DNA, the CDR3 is TGTGCCAGCAGTTTATTAGGGGACACTGAAGCTTTCTTT.